The 29 T cell receptor beta chains listed next were all sequenced from one sample in a study of tumor and adjacent non-tumor tissue in lung cancer. RNA was extracted from bulk tissue without any cell sorting. More than 3 cm separated this lung sample from the edge of the tumor. Three rounds of nested PCR, following a modified ARM-PCR protocol, produced the TCRbeta library. TCRdb ran MiXCR on the multiplex PCR reads and lists one entry per CDR3 protein. In the table there are 60,000 to 85,000 distinct CDR3 sequences, less than 85% of which are singletons. Sequencing input: distant non-tumor lung tissue. The receptors shown here come from a man between 65 and 85 years old with non-small cell lung cancer.

The table lists this clonotype with many counts. The rearrangement links TRBV6-1 to TRBJ1-5; D is uncertain. Trimming stripped 3 bases from V and 0 bases from J, with 9 bases between. Looked up from germline, CDR1 is MNHNS and CDR2 is SASEGT. The CDR3 length is 15 residues. In DNA, the CDR3 is TGTGCCAGCAGTGATTGGGGTATTAGCAATCAGCCCCAGCATTTT. Encoded protein: CASSDWGISNQPQHF.

Worth noting for this clonotype: The conserved phenylalanine or tryptophan normally closing the CDR3 is absent here, so this likely arose from a read error. The V gene is TRBV12-3 or TRBV12-4, the J gene TRBJ2-7; 7 bases line up with TRBD1. This CDR3 region has 13 residues. The trim removed 9 bases at V and 10 bases at J, leaving 15 bases unmatched. This CDR3 is CARRRIGGGEQYL. CDR3 nucleotides: TGTGCCAGGAGACGGATAGGGGGCGGCGAACAGTACTTA.

This clonotype has just a few counts. This could be a read error, since a much larger clone is one nucleotide away. The CDR3 sequence: CASSQGALSYNEQFF. CDR3 DNA sequence: TGTGCCAGCAGCCAAGGGGCCCTCTCCTACAATGAGCAGTTCTTC. The J gene is TRBJ2-1, the V gene TRBV5-6, with D possibly TRBD1 on 5 matching bases. The CDR3 consists of 15 residues. Germline values: CDR1 SGHDT, CDR2 YYEEEE. Between the trimmed V and J ends, which lost 4 bases and 0 bases, there was a span of 11 bases.

This clonotype was detected a few times. The CDR3 sequence is CASRARRSSGGLRGIGELFF. CDR3 coding DNA: TGCGCCAGCAGAGCAAGAAGGTCTAGCGGGGGGCTGCGGGGAATCGGGGAGCTGTTTTTT. The J gene is TRBJ2-2, the V gene TRBV4-1, with 11 nucleotides matching TRBD2. The CDR3 is 20 amino acids. V trimming: 6 bases; J trimming: 7 bases; junction bases outside the gene matches: 22. The V gene's germline CDR1 is MGHRA and CDR2 YSYEKL.

This chain joins TRBV29-1 and TRBJ1-2; D gene unclear. This CDR3 spans 13 amino acids. Trimming left V 5 bases short and J 11 bases short, with 21 bases between. Germline lookup yields CDR1 SQVTM and CDR2 ANQGSEA. CDR3 protein: CSVLQTGTYRYTF. The DNA of the CDR3 is TGCAGCGTTCTCCAGACGGGAACCTATCGGTACACCTTC.

About this clonotype: A junction end diverges from the germline sequence, so it may reflect a read error. The V and J genes are TRBV4-1 and TRBJ1-6; maybe TRBD1 (6 bases). Germline CDR1 is MGHRA and CDR2 is YSYEKL. This CDR3 has 15 amino acids. The CDR3 loop reads CASSHTGPLQSPLLF. In nucleotides, the CDR3 is TGCGCCAGCAGTCATACAGGGCCCCTTCAGTCACCCCTCCTCTTT.

Turning to this clonotype: The CDR3 does not close with the conserved phenylalanine or tryptophan, likely indicating a read error. The J gene is TRBJ1-4, the V gene TRBV10-3; 7 bases align to TRBD1. The germline V gene has CDR1 ENHRY and CDR2 SYGVKD. The V segment lost 5 bases and the J segment 5 bases; nucleotides outside the gene matches: 5. The CDR3 is 14 residues long. The CDR3 reads CAISKTGNNEKLFL. The CDR3, as DNA: TGTGCCATCAGTAAGACAGGGAACAATGAAAAACTGTTTTTG.

As regards this clonotype: The conserved closing phenylalanine or tryptophan is absent in this CDR3, likely reflecting a read error. This sequence joins TRBV6-5 and TRBJ2-1, with 9 bases that match TRBD2. The CDR3 is 14 residues long. Per germline, CDR1 MNHEY and CDR2 SVGAGI. J lost 9 bases, V lost 10 bases, and 13 bases had no gene match. CDR3 sequence: CATSSSGAGFEQFL. CDR3 DNA: TGTGCCACATCCTCTAGCGGGGCTGGGTTTGAGCAGTTCTTA.

V gene TRBV7-8 combines with J gene TRBJ1-6, with 7 nucleotides matching TRBD1. Germline trimming cut 6 bases from V and 10 bases from J; bases unmatched to any gene: 15. This CDR3 comprises 16 residues. CDR1 and CDR2 from the germline V gene are SGHVS and FQNEAQ. In DNA form, the CDR3 reads TGTGCCAGCAGTTTCTCGACCTTGACAGGGAAATCACCCCTCCACTTT. Translated: CASSFSTLTGKSPLHF. The variable domain in full, completed from reference TRBV7-8 and TRBJ1-6, reads GAGVSQSPRYKVAKRGQDVALRCDPISGHVSLFWYQQALGQGPEFLTYFQNEAQLDKSGLPSDRFFAERPEGSVSTLKIQRTQQEDSAVYLCASSFSTLTGKSPLHFGNGTRLTVT.

This clonotype was detected many times. Given the absence of the conserved phenylalanine or tryptophan at the CDR3 end, a read error is likely. The V gene is TRBV29-1, the J gene TRBJ2-5; perhaps TRBD1 as D (6 bases). Germline CDR1 reads SQVTM; CDR2 reads ANQGSEA. V was shortened by 6 bases and J by 5 bases, with 16 bases between the two germline ends. This CDR3 spans 13 amino acids. As DNA, the CDR3 is TGCAGCGTGGCCGACAGGTTACACGAGACCCAGTACCTC. It translates to CSVADRLHETQYL.

On this clonotype itself: A junction end diverges from the germline sequence, so it may reflect a read error. V and J are TRBV4-1 and TRBJ1-1, with a tentative D call TRBD1 (5 bases). CDR3 length equals 13 residues. Germline CDR1 reads MGHRA; CDR2 reads YSYEKL. The CDR3 here is CAGSTQGGTEAFF. CDR3 DNA: TGCGCCGGCAGCACCCAGGGTGGCACTGAAGCTTTCTTC.

Worth noting for this clonotype: Given a much more abundant clone one base away, this may be a read error. The chain has TRBV24-1 and TRBJ2-2, with D possibly being TRBD2 (6 bases). The CDR3 has 13 residues. Germline V gene sequence: CDR1 KGHDR, CDR2 SFDVKD. The CDR3 DNA is TGTGCCACCAGTGGGCAAATCACCGGGGGGCTGTTTTTT. Encoded protein: CATSGQITGGLFF.

The table lists this clonotype with a count of one. The junction departs from the called germline gene at one end, perhaps through a read error. The chain uses TRBV29-1 and TRBJ2-7, with a weak D call TRBD1 (6 bases). The CDR3 contains 13 residues. Germline values: CDR1 SQVTM, CDR2 ANQGSEA. CDR3 in DNA: TGCAGCGTTGTCATACAGGGTTTCTACGAGCAATACTTC. This codes for CSVVIQGFYEQYF.

The rearrangement links TRBV10-3 to TRBJ2-3, with D maybe TRBD1 (6 bases). V lost 3 bases and J lost 3, with 22 bases in between. CDR1 and CDR2 from the germline V gene are ENHRY and SYGVKD. CDR3 length: 18 amino acids. CDR3 in DNA: TGTGCCATCAGTGACGCATCCGGGACATGGGGTATGACAGATACGCAGTATTTT. Protein: CAISDASGTWGMTDTQYF.

About this clonotype itself: The germline gene is not matched at one end of the junction; a read error may be the cause. V and J are TRBV11-3 and TRBJ2-1, with 9 bases aligning to TRBD1. CDR1 and CDR2 from the germline V gene are SGHNT and YENEEA. This CDR3 region has 15 residues. In DNA form, the CDR3 reads TGTGACAGCAGCCTAGACAGGGGGACAGACAATGAGCAGTTCTTC. Residues: CDSSLDRGTDNEQFF.

Remarks on this clonotype: A read error may produce the germline difference seen at one junction end. The chain is built from TRBV4-3 and TRBJ2-7; D perhaps matches TRBD1 (5 bases). Germline assignment: CDR1 LGHNA and CDR2 YSLEER. CDR3 size: 15 residues. This CDR3 is CTSSLITKGFHEQYF. CDR3 DNA sequence: TGCACCAGCAGCCTCATCACCAAGGGGTTCCACGAGCAGTACTTC.

Concerning this clonotype itself: Mismatch with germline at one junction end may stem from a read error. This chain joins TRBV6-6 and TRBJ1-5; D is perhaps TRBD2 (5 bases). The assigned J gene may be wrong: the sequence end matches TRBJ2-3 better. This CDR3 is 15 amino acids long. The germline CDR1 and CDR2 sequences are MNHNY and SVGAGI (reference sequence). CDR3 residues: CVSRPPWVGDQPQYF. CDR3 sequence (DNA): TGTGTCAGCAGACCCCCCTGGGTGGGAGATCAGCCCCAGTATTTT.

For this clonotype: As the CDR3 is not closed by the conserved phenylalanine or tryptophan, this likely results from a read error. The genes are TRBV30 and TRBJ2-3; 14 bases agree with TRBD2. This CDR3 has 17 residues. Germline V gene sequence: CDR1 GTSNPN, CDR2 SVGIG (reference sequence). The CDR3 DNA sequence: TGTGCCTGGGCCCCTCTCGGGACTAGCGGGAGCACATATACGCAGTATTAT. This codes for CAWAPLGTSGSTYTQYY.

This clonotype occurred many times. The CDR3 DNA sequence: TGTGCCTGGACCCCCCGGGACGGAGGCTACACCTTC. As protein: CAWTPRDGGYTF. The J gene is TRBJ1-2, the V gene TRBV30; a possible D gene is TRBD1 (5 bases). Germline loops: CDR1 GTSNPN, CDR2 SVGIG (reference sequence). This CDR3 has 12 residues. V lost 4 bases and J lost 8, with 14 bases in between.

V gene TRBV10-3 combines with J gene TRBJ2-2; no clear D gene. V gave up 0 bases and J gave up 9 bases, with 14 bases separating them. Germline CDR1 and CDR2: ENHRY and SYGVKD. This CDR3 has 15 residues. The CDR3, as DNA: TGTGCCATCAGTGAGTCATCGGTGTCCGCCAGGGAGCTGTTTTTT. It is translated as CAISESSVSARELFF.

Comments on this clonotype: Mismatch with germline at one junction end may stem from a read error. The V call is TRBV4-2, the J call TRBJ1-4, with a possible D match to TRBD1 (5 bases). CDR1 LGHNA and CDR2 YNFKEQ come from the germline V gene. The CDR3 has 17 residues. CDR3 sequence (DNA): TGTGCCAGCAGCCAAATACCGTTGGGGGTAACTTATGAAAAACTGTTTTTT. It yields the protein CASSQIPLGVTYEKLFF.

To note about this clonotype: The germline gene is not matched at one end of the junction; a read error may be the cause. The chain joins TRBV11-3 to TRBJ1-1; D possibly corresponds to TRBD1 (5 bases). The CDR3 is 13 amino acids. Germline CDR1 SGHNT, CDR2 YENEEA. The CDR3 loop is CASSPPVDTEAIF. The CDR3 bases are TGTGCCAGCAGCCCCCCGGTGGACACTGAAGCTATCTTT.

CDR3 coding DNA: TGTGCCAGCAATTTGGGGATGGGGACCTACGAGCAGTACTTC. It encodes CASNLGMGTYEQYF. The chain joins TRBV11-2 to TRBJ2-7; D gene uncertain. The CDR3 sequence is 14 residues long. CDR1 SGHAT and CDR2 FQNNGV come from the germline V gene. Between the trimmed V and J ends, which lost 7 bases and 2 bases, there was a span of 15 bases.

V gene TRBV10-3 combines with J gene TRBJ2-7; TRBD1 might be the D (5 bases). CDR1 is ENHRY, CDR2 SYGVKD, per germline. The CDR3 contains 14 residues. Trimming took off 6 bases at V and 0 bases at J, with 12 bases between the two ends. The CDR3 here is CAISGAGNSYEQYF. In DNA form, the CDR3 reads TGTGCCATCAGCGGTGCAGGGAACTCCTACGAGCAGTACTTC.

The rearrangement uses TRBV5-1 and TRBJ2-6, with D hard to call. In germline, CDR1 is SGHRS, CDR2 YFSETQ. The CDR3 length is 15 residues. The V and J ends lost 0 bases and 3 bases respectively, with 7 bases between them. CDR3 loop: CASSLDVIGANVLTF. As DNA, the CDR3 is TGCGCCAGCAGCTTGGACGTGATTGGGGCCAACGTCCTGACTTTC.

In regard to this clonotype: This may be a read error: a much more frequent sequence differs by one nucleotide. The rearrangement joins TRBV4-2 to TRBJ2-2, with D possibly TRBD2 on 6 matching bases. This CDR3 contains 17 residues. Germline V gene data show CDR1 as LGHNA and CDR2 as YNFKEQ. CDR3 sequence (DNA): TGTGCCAGCAACCAAGTTTCGGCGGGGACGAACACCGGGGAGCTGTTTTTT. It encodes CASNQVSAGTNTGELFF.

In the case of this clonotype: One junction end disagrees with the germline gene, perhaps due to a read error. The chain couples TRBV29-1 to TRBJ1-2; no definite D call. The V gene's germline CDR1 is SQVTM and CDR2 ANQGSEA. This CDR3 has 15 amino acids. CDR3 protein: CSVGRVADPEYGYIF. The CDR3 DNA is TGCAGCGTTGGGAGGGTGGCGGACCCAGAGTATGGCTACATCTTC.

This clonotype was picked up a small number of times. The V and J genes are TRBV29-1 and TRBJ2-5; D not certain. There are 13 residues in the CDR3. CDR1 and CDR2 (germline): SQVTM, ANQGSEA. The V gene lost 6 bases and the J gene lost 14 bases, with 25 bases spanning the gap. CDR3 sequence (DNA): TGCAGCGTGGCCGACGGGTTCCACGAGACACAATACTTC. Its protein product is CSVADGFHETQYF.

Remarks on this clonotype: The germline gene is not matched at one end of the junction; a read error may be the cause. The chain joins TRBV7-8 to TRBJ2-3; 13 positions match TRBD2. CDR1 is SGHVS, CDR2 FQNEAQ, per germline. The CDR3 loop spans 15 amino acids. DNA of the CDR3: TGTGCCAGCAGCATACTAGCGGGAGGGGTAGATACGCGGTATTTT. Protein sequence: CASSILAGGVDTRYF.